The subject of this entry is one T cell receptor (beta chain). The data stem from a study of shared clonotypes between healthy human individuals. The CDR3 is made up of 17 amino acids. Germline assignment: CDR1 SGHRS and CDR2 YFSETQ. The V and J ends lost 0 bases and 2 bases, in that order; junction bases with no gene match: 4. Repertoires were generated with immunoSEQ multiplex PCR, while TCRdb's copy carries only in-frame clones and drops some. The sample lists 2 million to 2.5 million clones; approximately 94% were seen once. This clonotype was obtained from a man between 18 and 29 years old in good health. V usage is TRBV5-1 and J usage is TRBJ2-3; 12 positions agree with TRBD2. The source material was naive CD4+ T cells sorted from blood. Subset defined: CD45RA+ positively selected. The CDR3 protein is CASSLGLAGANTDTQYF. In DNA form, the CDR3 reads TGCGCCAGCAGCTTGGGACTAGCGGGGGCCAACACAGATACGCAGTATTTT.